This TCR beta chain was sequenced in a study of CD8 T cells in ankylosing spondylitis. Germline V gives CDR1 DFQATT, CDR2 SNEGSKA (reference sequence). This CDR3 is 14 amino acids long. V gave up 7 bases and J gave up 0 bases, with 13 bases separating them. As for this clonotype: Its antigen is as yet unknown.

General study results and limits: The disease-linked clones had a CD8+ phenotype and low blood frequencies. Seemingly characteristic of ankylosing spondylitis blood was a TCR beta motif consisting of fewer than 10 highly homologous variants. Matched synovial fluid from ankylosing spondylitis patients was reported to be enriched for disease-linked clones. Prior literature has documented some motif variants in synovial fluid and blood from reactive arthritis.

Making use of molecular barcodes, quantitative 5'-RACE generated TCR beta libraries. TCRdb passed the 5' RACE reads through MiXCR, listing each CDR3 protein once. The data hold 700,000 to 1,000,000 distinct CDR3 sequences, with 10% to 15% observed a single time. This receptor was obtained from a male donor with ankylosing spondylitis. The material sequenced was blood, either unsorted or a sorted T cell fraction (not recorded which). The chain couples TRBV20-1 to TRBJ2-1; no clear D. The CDR3 here is CSDRVVGSYNEQFF. CDR3 DNA sequence: TGCAGTGACCGGGTGGTGGGCTCCTACAATGAGCAGTTCTTC.